The next 21 T cell receptor beta chains were all read from a single sample in a study of OX40 agonist ivuxolimab in advanced cancers. The repertoire was sequenced with immunoSEQ multiplex PCR; TCRdb's copy has only in-frame clones and lacks some. Among under 40,000 clones listed, about nine tenths were seen once. The sample here was CD4+ or CD8+ T cells sorted from blood, taken in a trial of the OX40 agonist ivuxolimab. The origin of the receptors is an adult with an advanced solid tumor such as melanoma, head and neck, liver or kidney cancer.

The chain couples TRBV5-4 to TRBJ2-7; 9 bases agree with TRBD1. The CDR3 has 15 amino acids. V was pared by 4 bases and J by 3 bases, with 8 bases of the junction left unmatched. Germline assignment: CDR1 SGHNT and CDR2 YYREEE (reference sequence). CDR3 sequence reads: CASSHRDRDIYEQYF. The DNA for the CDR3 is TGTGCCAGCAGCCACCGGGACAGGGACATCTACGAGCAGTACTTC.

The V and J genes are TRBV4-1 and TRBJ2-7; TRBD2 is a possible D gene (6 bases). Germline V gene data show CDR1 as MGHRA and CDR2 as YSYEKL. CDR3 length equals 14 residues. V gave up 3 bases and J gave up 1 base, with 10 bases separating them. Here the CDR3 reads CASSHAGGSYEQYF. CDR3 sequence (DNA): TGCGCCAGCAGCCACGCCGGGGGTTCCTACGAGCAGTACTTC.

The CDR3 here is CASSAASGGTYEQYF. The CDR3 DNA reads TGTGCCAGCAGCGCCGCTAGCGGGGGGACCTACGAGCAGTACTTC. V usage is TRBV7-9 and J usage is TRBJ2-7, with 11 bases identical to TRBD2. V lost 5 bases, J lost 2 bases, and 5 bases stayed unmatched. Germline V CDR1 and CDR2: SEHNR, FQNEAQ (reference sequence). This CDR3 has 15 amino acids.

This rearrangement joins TRBV27 to TRBJ1-1, with D perhaps TRBD1 (5 bases). V lost 2 bases and J 6 bases, leaving 7 bases between the germline ends. In germline, CDR1 is MNHEY, CDR2 SMNVEV (reference sequence). The CDR3 has 12 residues. As DNA, the CDR3 is TGTGCCAGCAGTTTAGGGGCCTCTGAAGCTTTCTTT. It specifies CASSLGASEAFF.

V and J are TRBV27 and TRBJ2-3; 8 bases are a match to TRBD1. Germline CDR1 is MNHEY and CDR2 is SMNVEV (reference sequence). The CDR3 is made up of 17 amino acids. V shed 2 bases, J shed 1 base, and the junction held 8 bases outside the gene matches. CDR3 sequence: CASSLKLGQVRTDTQYF. In DNA, the CDR3 is TGTGCCAGCAGTTTAAAGTTGGGACAGGTTCGCACAGATACGCAGTATTTT.

The gene calls are TRBV27 and TRBJ1-5; tentatively, D is TRBD1 (5 bases). Germline V gene lookup returns CDR1 MNHEY and CDR2 SMNVEV (reference sequence). The CDR3 covers 14 residues. The V and J ends lost 2 bases and 4 bases respectively, with 9 bases between them. Here the CDR3 reads CASSLRGLNQPQHF. The CDR3 DNA reads TGTGCCAGCAGTTTAAGGGGTTTAAATCAGCCCCAGCATTTT.

The chain employs TRBV23-1 and TRBJ2-7; 11 positions agree with TRBD1. Being an ORF, TRBV23-1 has a function that is uncertain. CDR3 length equals 15 residues. V lost 4 bases to trimming and J lost 5 bases; unmatched junction nucleotides: 7. As DNA, the CDR3 is TGCGCCAGCAGTCCCGCCGGGACAGGGGGTGACGAGCAGTACTTC. This encodes CASSPAGTGGDEQYF.

The rearrangement links TRBV5-1 to TRBJ2-1; 15 positions agree with TRBD2. In germline, CDR1 is SGHRS, CDR2 YFSETQ. The junction had 1 base not matched to a gene; V was cut back by 3 bases and J by 6 bases. The CDR3 loop spans 15 amino acids. The CDR3 nucleotides read TGCGCCAGCAGCTCGGGACTAGCGGGAGGCAATGAGCAGTTCTTC. Protein: CASSSGLAGGNEQFF.

The chain uses TRBV4-1 and TRBJ2-1; D not certain. Trimming shortened V by 0 bases and J by 3 bases, and 9 bases separated the two germline ends. The CDR3 is 15 residues long. Germline V gene lookup returns CDR1 MGHRA and CDR2 YSYEKL. The CDR3 spells CASSQDFLVYNEQFF. Written as DNA, the CDR3 is TGCGCCAGCAGCCAAGATTTCCTTGTCTACAATGAGCAGTTCTTC.

This clone occurred once. The V call is TRBV28, the J call TRBJ2-5, with D hard to call. V shed 1 base and J shed 5 bases, with 2 bases lying between them. Germline assignment: CDR1 MDHEN and CDR2 SYDVKM. The CDR3 covers 11 residues. CDR3 DNA sequence: TGTGCCAGCAGTTTATTGGAGACCCAGTACTTC. Translation gives CASSLLETQYF.

V is TRBV28 and J is TRBJ1-1, with TRBD1 matching 8 bases. The length of the CDR3 is 14 residues. Trimming took 5 bases from V and 5 from J; bases not matched to a gene: 7. The germline CDR1 and CDR2 sequences are MDHEN and SYDVKM. The CDR3 sequence: CASSPTGVGTEAFF. CDR3 DNA sequence: TGTGCCAGCAGTCCGACAGGGGTAGGAACTGAAGCTTTCTTT.

The chain employs TRBV13 and TRBJ1-1, with a tentative D call TRBD1 (6 bases). The V gene lost 4 bases and the J gene lost 1 base, with 19 bases spanning the gap. CDR1 is PRHDT and CDR2 is FYEKMQ in the germline V gene (reference sequence). This CDR3 region has 17 residues. CDR3 loop: CASSSRGRGQWNTEAFF. In nucleotides, the CDR3 is TGTGCCAGCAGCTCTAGGGGGAGGGGTCAATGGAACACTGAAGCTTTCTTT. Looking up the rest from reference TRBV13 and TRBJ1-1 gives the full variable domain: AAGVIQSPRHLIKEKRETATLKCYPIPRHDTVYWYQQGPGQDPQFLISFYEKMQSDKGSIPDRFSAQQFSDYHSELNMSSLELGDSALYFCASSSRGRGQWNTEAFFGQGTRLTVV.

This chain links TRBV29-1 with TRBJ2-7, with D perhaps TRBD2 (6 bases). V shed 4 bases and J shed 0 bases, with 10 bases lying between them. Germline V gives CDR1 SQVTM, CDR2 ANQGSEA. CDR3 length: 13 amino acids. In DNA, the CDR3 is TGCAGCGTTGTCGGGGGTAGCTCCTACGAGCAGTACTTC. Its translation is CSVVGGSSYEQYF.

This clone was detected only once. The J gene is TRBJ2-7, the V gene TRBV5-5, with D perhaps TRBD1 (6 bases). Trimming took 3 bases from V and 2 from J, leaving 15 bases between them. The germline V gene encodes CDR1 SGHKS and CDR2 YYEKEE (reference sequence). The length of the CDR3 is 15 residues. CDR3 nucleotide sequence: TGTGCCAGCAGCTCGCAGGGGAATTATGCCTACGAGCAGTACTTC. This encodes CASSSQGNYAYEQYF.

The rearrangement uses TRBV9 and TRBJ2-6, with D perhaps matching TRBD1 (5 bases). V shed 3 bases and J shed 0 bases, with 7 bases lying between them. The CDR3 loop spans 15 amino acids. Germline-derived CDR1 and CDR2 are SGDLS and YYNGEE. CDR3 nucleotide sequence: TGTGCCAGCAGCGCACAGGCCTCTGGGGCCAACGTCCTGACTTTC. It specifies CASSAQASGANVLTF.

The gene calls are TRBV28 and TRBJ2-7; 8 positions match TRBD1. This CDR3 contains 13 residues. Germline CDR1 MDHEN, CDR2 SYDVKM. Losses at the gene ends were 8 bases for V and 3 bases for J; bases not matched to a gene: 6. This CDR3 reads CASSDRVSYEQYF. Written as DNA, the CDR3 is TGTGCCAGCTCGGACAGGGTAAGCTACGAGCAGTACTTC.

This chain links TRBV13 with TRBJ1-1; D remains unclear. V was cut by 1 base and J by 0 bases, with 6 bases left in between. The CDR3 has 14 amino acids. Germline V gene lookup returns CDR1 PRHDT and CDR2 FYEKMQ (reference sequence). The CDR3: CASSLEQLNTEAFF. The CDR3 DNA reads as TGTGCCAGCAGCTTAGAACAGTTGAACACTGAAGCTTTCTTT.

V gene TRBV7-6 combines with J gene TRBJ2-5; TRBD1 agrees at 8 bases. CDR3 length: 13 residues. V shed 6 bases, J shed 2 bases, and the junction held 2 bases outside the gene matches. Germline CDR1 reads SGHVS; CDR2 reads FNYEAQ. The CDR3 DNA follows: TGTGCCAGCAGTTGGGACAGGCAAGAGACCCAGTACTTC. Encoded protein: CASSWDRQETQYF.

V and J are TRBV27 and TRBJ2-1, with 12 bases matching TRBD2. V shed 7 bases, J shed 5 bases, and the junction held 6 bases outside the gene matches. The CDR3 has 15 residues. Per the germline V gene, CDR1 is MNHEY and CDR2 is SMNVEV (reference sequence). CDR3 DNA sequence: TGTGCCAGCAAGGCAAGACTAGCGGGGGACAATGAGCAGTTCTTC. This translates into CASKARLAGDNEQFF.

V gene TRBV6-5 combines with J gene TRBJ2-3; 12 nucleotides align to TRBD2. Germline CDR1 MNHEY, CDR2 SVGAGI. CDR3 length equals 15 residues. V lost 5 bases and J lost 6; bases outside the gene matches: 6. The CDR3 sequence: CASSAGLAGWDTQYF. CDR3 nucleotides: TGTGCCAGCAGTGCAGGACTAGCGGGGTGGGATACGCAGTATTTT.

The chain combines TRBV7-9 with TRBJ2-7; 12 bases line up with TRBD2. CDR3 size: 16 residues. Germline CDR1 reads SEHNR; CDR2 reads FQNEAQ (reference sequence). With 4 bases clipped from V and 1 base from J, the junction kept 5 bases outside the gene matches. CDR3 amino acids: CASSSSTSGRSYEQYF. CDR3 DNA: TGTGCCAGCAGCTCGTCGACTAGCGGGAGATCCTACGAGCAGTACTTC.